This TCR beta chain emerged from a study of T cells in Graves' hyperthyroidism and ophthalmopathy. Points from the study as a whole: Blood also contained most expanded thyroid clonotypes above 0.001. Separating ophthalmopathy from stable hyperthyroidism was achieved by a 13 V-J model.

V was pared by 6 bases and J by 1 base, with 14 bases between. This CDR3 spans 15 amino acids. The V gene's germline CDR1 is WNHNN and CDR2 SYGVQD (reference sequence). Those with hyperthyroidism were 18 to 65 years old, newly diagnosed, and ill for under 2 months. PBMCs were sourced from over 8.5 ml fresh peripheral blood. Template material for amplifying TCR beta CDR3 regions consisted of RNA transcripts. In the first-round RT-PCR of the TCR CDR3, the HTBI primer set was used. Via MiXCR, TCRdb re-called the multiplex PCR reads, giving one row per CDR3 protein. The sample comprises 190,000 or so distinct CDR3 sequences, about a sixth of which are singletons, and over 35% rests with the top ten. With respect to this clonotype: What it binds is unknown.

This TCR was sampled from a middle-aged man with Graves' hyperthyroidism. This chain joins TRBV10-1 and TRBJ2-3; D may be TRBD1 (6 bases). Sequencing was carried out using blood. CDR3 residues: CASSKGQPGTDTQYF. In DNA, the CDR3 is TGCGCCAGCAGCAAAGGACAGCCCGGCACAGATACGCAGTATTTT.